The sequence of this T cell receptor beta chain was determined in a study of shared clonotypes between healthy human individuals. Every contributor of samples was a Caucasian grown-up residing in Nashville, Tennessee. In germline, CDR1 is SEHNR, CDR2 FQNEAQ (reference sequence). CDR3 length equals 14 residues. It was around 0.3 ug DNA, 25,000 to 35,000 T cell genomes, that went into each replicate PCR of unsorted PBMC. Sequenced by immunoSEQ multiplex PCR; TCRdb stores in-frame clones only, minus some. The sample consists of some 470,000 clones, less than 80% of them appearing once. As regards this clone: This may arise from a read error, as a much more abundant clone is one base away.

Sequencing input: PBMCs. The clonotype comes from a woman aged 40 to 50 in good health. Some clones in this sample may be carry-over from other donors' samples. The chain is built from TRBV7-9 and TRBJ2-7; D might be TRBD2 (5 bases). The CDR3 bases are TGTGCCTGCAGCTTAGCAGGAGGCACCTACGAGCAGTACTTC. Its translation is CACSLAGGTYEQYF.